The next 14 T cell receptor beta chains were all read from a single sample in a study of blood T cell repertoires in COVID-19. The data were produced by immunoSEQ multiplex PCR, yet TCRdb's version contains in-frame clones alone and is incomplete. The data contain tens of thousands of clones, 77% of them seen just once; the ten biggest clones take up approximately 2.1%. Source material: peripheral blood. The receptors were sampled from an older man with COVID-19, enrolled during active disease.

This clone appeared a few times. The V and J genes are TRBV5-4 and TRBJ2-2; TRBD1 agrees at 7 bases. The CDR3 consists of 16 residues. The J segment lost 1 base and the V segment lost 0 bases, leaving 3 bases of the junction unmatched. Germline loops: CDR1 SGHNT, CDR2 YYREEE (reference sequence). The CDR3 DNA reads TGTGCCAGCAGCTTGGGACAGGGAAGGAACACCGGGGAGCTGTTTTTT. This codes for CASSLGQGRNTGELFF.

This chain uses TRBV4-2 with TRBJ2-7, with D tentatively TRBD1 (6 bases). The CDR3 is 17 amino acids. Trimming removed 1 base at V and 2 bases at J, with 18 bases between. Germline V gene data show CDR1 as LGHNA and CDR2 as YNFKEQ. The DNA of the CDR3 is TGTGCCAGCAGCCAAGCCCTTTCAGGGGTCCCTACCTACGAGCAGTACTTC. It specifies CASSQALSGVPTYEQYF.

The J gene is TRBJ2-2, the V gene TRBV5-6, with 8 nucleotides matching TRBD1. The CDR3 runs to 16 residues. Germline CDR1 is SGHDT and CDR2 is YYEEEE. The V gene end was trimmed by 4 bases and the J gene end by 6 bases; junction bases not matched to a gene: 11. The CDR3 DNA is TGTGCCAGCAGCCTACCGGGACAGGTTAACCCCGGGGAGCTGTTTTTT. Amino acid sequence: CASSLPGQVNPGELFF.

This chain links TRBV13 with TRBJ2-7; D is uncertain. Germline loops: CDR1 PRHDT, CDR2 FYEKMQ (reference sequence). This CDR3 is 13 amino acids long. V was pared by 0 bases and J by 1 base, with 4 bases between. The chain's CDR3 is CASSLGLSYEQYF. The CDR3 nucleotides read TGTGCCAGCAGCTTAGGCCTATCCTACGAGCAGTACTTC.

The chain couples TRBV3-1 (or the pseudogene TRBV3-2) to TRBJ1-3, with TRBD1 matching 10 bases. Germline V lookup: CDR1 LGHDT, CDR2 YNNKEL (reference sequence). V dropped 4 bases and J dropped 3; count of bases not matched to a gene: 6. CDR3 size: 16 residues. Here the CDR3 reads CASSPTDRGRGNTIYF. The CDR3 nucleotides read TGTGCCAGCAGCCCAACAGACAGGGGGCGTGGAAACACCATATATTTT.

The chain carries TRBV7-2 and TRBJ2-5, with TRBD2 matching over 9 bases. J was trimmed by 4 bases and V by 5 bases; bases with no gene match: 8. CDR3 size: 15 residues. The germline V gene encodes CDR1 SGHTA and CDR2 FQGNSA. The CDR3 DNA reads TGTGCCAGCAGCCAAGCGGCGGGAGGGCCAGAGACCCAGTACTTC. This sequence encodes CASSQAAGGPETQYF.

V is TRBV4-1 and J is TRBJ1-3; 7 nucleotides align to TRBD1. This CDR3 spans 15 amino acids. The germline V gene encodes CDR1 MGHRA and CDR2 YSYEKL. V shed 0 bases and J 4 bases; nucleotides not matched to a gene: 3. The CDR3 protein is CASSQDPGQGNTIYF. The DNA of the CDR3 is TGCGCCAGCAGCCAAGATCCGGGACAGGGAAACACCATATATTTT.

V gene TRBV7-2 combines with J gene TRBJ1-2, with 8 bases identical to TRBD1. The V segment lost 1 base and the J segment 1 base; nucleotides outside the gene matches: 14. Germline V gene data show CDR1 as SGHTA and CDR2 as FQGNSA. This CDR3 is 19 amino acids long. The CDR3 DNA is TGTGCCAGCAGCTTAGTATCCGTGACAGGGGATGTGGTTAACTATGGCTACACCTTC. This sequence encodes CASSLVSVTGDVVNYGYTF.

The chain has TRBV5-4 and TRBJ1-3; the D gene is possibly TRBD1 (5 bases). This CDR3 is built from 14 residues. Looked up from germline, CDR1 is SGHNT and CDR2 is YYREEE (reference sequence). The V end lost 0 bases, the J end lost 4 bases, and 8 bases lay between the germline ends. The CDR3 DNA reads TGTGCCAGCAGCTTGGCGGGGGAAGGAAACACCATATATTTT. Protein: CASSLAGEGNTIYF.

This clone was found once. The chain uses TRBV6-5 and TRBJ2-7; 9 nucleotides agree with TRBD1. Trimming removed 6 bases from V and 5 bases from J; junction bases left unmatched: 5. CDR1 and CDR2 from the germline V gene are MNHEY and SVGAGI. CDR3 length equals 13 residues. The CDR3 DNA sequence: TGTGCCAGCAGAACAGGGGGCGAGGACGAGCAGTACTTC. Translated, it gives CASRTGGEDEQYF.

This chain joins TRBV23-1 and TRBJ1-5; a weak D match, TRBD1 (5 bases). TRBV23-1 is an ORF for which the function is uncertain. Trimming cost V 0 bases and J 6 bases, with 15 bases left between them. The CDR3 covers 16 residues. CDR3 DNA sequence: TGCGCCAGCAGTCAATCGAGGCGCAGGGTCACTCAGCCCCAGCATTTT. It encodes CASSQSRRRVTQPQHF.

The gene calls are TRBV27 and TRBJ2-7; TRBD2 aligns across 11 bases. The CDR3 contains 14 residues. V dropped 3 bases and J dropped 4; count of bases not matched to a gene: 2. The V gene's germline CDR1 is MNHEY and CDR2 SMNVEV (reference sequence). The CDR3 coding sequence is TGTGCCAGCAGTTTCACTAGCGGGAGTTACGAGCAGTACTTC. Its protein is CASSFTSGSYEQYF.

This clone has just a few counts. This sequence joins TRBV6-5 and TRBJ1-5; D is possibly TRBD1 (5 bases). In germline, CDR1 is MNHEY, CDR2 SVGAGI. V lost 4 bases, J lost 9 bases, and 19 bases lay in between. CDR3 length: 15 amino acids. The chain's CDR3 is CASSSSGTLAGPQHF. The CDR3 DNA follows: TGTGCCAGCAGTTCCTCAGGGACCCTAGCGGGGCCCCAGCATTTT.

This rearrangement joins TRBV18 to TRBJ2-5; no reliable D call. The V end was cut by 4 bases, the J end by 0 bases, with 12 bases between. Germline CDR1 KGHSH, CDR2 LQKENI. This CDR3 has 15 residues. The CDR3 sequence: CASSLLGANQETQYF. CDR3 DNA sequence: TGTGCCAGCTCACTTCTAGGAGCAAACCAAGAGACCCAGTACTTC.